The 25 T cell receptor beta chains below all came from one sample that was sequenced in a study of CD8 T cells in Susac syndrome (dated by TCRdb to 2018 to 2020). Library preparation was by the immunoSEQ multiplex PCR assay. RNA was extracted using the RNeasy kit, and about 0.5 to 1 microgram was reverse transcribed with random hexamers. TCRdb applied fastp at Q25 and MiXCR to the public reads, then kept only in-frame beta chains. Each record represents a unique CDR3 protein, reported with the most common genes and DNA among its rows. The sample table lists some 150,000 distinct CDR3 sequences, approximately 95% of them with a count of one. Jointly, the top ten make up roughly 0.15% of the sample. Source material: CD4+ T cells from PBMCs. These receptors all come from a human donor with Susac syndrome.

Written as DNA, the CDR3 is TGTGCCAGCAGCCAAGATGGGCTGACTAATAGCAATCAGCCCCAGCATTTT. Amino acid sequence: CASSQDGLTNSNQPQHF. The chain uses TRBV3-1 and TRBJ1-5; D ambiguous. Germline values: CDR1 LGHDT, CDR2 YNNKEL (reference sequence). Trimming stripped 0 bases from V and 0 bases from J, with 12 bases between. This CDR3 region has 17 residues.

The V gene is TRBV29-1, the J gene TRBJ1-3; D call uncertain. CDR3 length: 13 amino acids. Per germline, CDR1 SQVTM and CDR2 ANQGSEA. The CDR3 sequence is CSATSWPGDTIYF. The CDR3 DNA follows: TGCAGTGCCACCTCGTGGCCTGGGGACACCATATATTTT.

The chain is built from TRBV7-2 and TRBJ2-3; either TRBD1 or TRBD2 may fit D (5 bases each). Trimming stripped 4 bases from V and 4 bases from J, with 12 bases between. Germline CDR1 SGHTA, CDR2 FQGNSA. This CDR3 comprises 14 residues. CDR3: CASSSLGTPDTQYF. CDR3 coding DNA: TGTGCCAGCAGCTCACTAGGGACCCCAGATACGCAGTATTTT.

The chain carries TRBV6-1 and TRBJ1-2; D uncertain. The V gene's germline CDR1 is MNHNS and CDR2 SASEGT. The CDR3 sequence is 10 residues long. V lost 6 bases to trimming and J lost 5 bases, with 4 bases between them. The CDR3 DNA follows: TGTGCCAGCAGGGGTTATGGCTACACCTTC. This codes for CASRGYGYTF.

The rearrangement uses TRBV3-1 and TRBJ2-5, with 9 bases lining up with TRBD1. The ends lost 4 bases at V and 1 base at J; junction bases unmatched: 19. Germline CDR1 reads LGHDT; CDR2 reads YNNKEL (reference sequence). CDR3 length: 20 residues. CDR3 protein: CASSPGGQGGVAAFQETQYF. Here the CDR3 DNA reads TGTGCCAGCAGCCCAGGGGGACAGGGAGGCGTAGCGGCATTCCAAGAGACCCAGTACTTC.

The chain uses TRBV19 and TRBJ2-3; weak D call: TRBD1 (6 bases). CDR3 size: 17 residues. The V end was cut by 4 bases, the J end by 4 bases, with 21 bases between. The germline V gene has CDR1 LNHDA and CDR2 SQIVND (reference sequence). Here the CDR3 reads CASSKPRNRVGADTQYF. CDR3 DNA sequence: TGTGCCAGTAGTAAACCTCGAAACAGGGTGGGAGCAGATACGCAGTATTTT.

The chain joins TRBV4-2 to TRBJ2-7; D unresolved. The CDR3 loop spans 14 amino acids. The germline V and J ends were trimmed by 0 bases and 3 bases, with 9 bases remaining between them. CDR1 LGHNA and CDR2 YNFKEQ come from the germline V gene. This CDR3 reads CASSQDDKGYEQYF. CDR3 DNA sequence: TGTGCCAGCAGCCAAGATGATAAGGGCTACGAGCAGTACTTC.

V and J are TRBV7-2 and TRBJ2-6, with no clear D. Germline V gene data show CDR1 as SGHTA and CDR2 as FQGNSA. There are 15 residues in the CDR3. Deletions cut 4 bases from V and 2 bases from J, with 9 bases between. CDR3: CASSSDLAGANVLTF. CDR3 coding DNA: TGTGCCAGCAGCTCCGACTTAGCTGGGGCCAACGTCCTGACTTTC.

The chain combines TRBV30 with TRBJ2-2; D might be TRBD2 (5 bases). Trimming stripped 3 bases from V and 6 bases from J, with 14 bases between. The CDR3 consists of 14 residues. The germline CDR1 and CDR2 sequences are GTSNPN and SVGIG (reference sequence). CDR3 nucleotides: TGTGCCTGGAGCCAAGGGTTGAGGGCCGGGGAGCTGTTTTTT. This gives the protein CAWSQGLRAGELFF.

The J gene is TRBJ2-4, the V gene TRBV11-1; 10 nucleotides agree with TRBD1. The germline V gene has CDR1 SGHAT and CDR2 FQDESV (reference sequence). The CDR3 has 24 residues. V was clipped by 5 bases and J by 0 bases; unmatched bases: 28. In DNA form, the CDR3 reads TGTGCCAGCAGCCTTATTGACTGGGACAGGGGCGGGCCGGAGGGGGGAGTAGCCAAAAACATTCAGTACTTC. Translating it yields CASSLIDWDRGGPEGGVAKNIQYF.

The CDR3 DNA follows: TGTGCCAGCAGCCAAGTGCGGGCCTATTTCGTTGAGCAGTTCTTC. As protein: CASSQVRAYFVEQFF. The chain is built from TRBV14 and TRBJ2-1; D perhaps matches TRBD2 (5 bases). Germline V gene data show CDR1 as SGHDN and CDR2 as FVKESK. The CDR3 has 15 amino acids. V was pared by 1 base and J by 9 bases, with 16 bases between.

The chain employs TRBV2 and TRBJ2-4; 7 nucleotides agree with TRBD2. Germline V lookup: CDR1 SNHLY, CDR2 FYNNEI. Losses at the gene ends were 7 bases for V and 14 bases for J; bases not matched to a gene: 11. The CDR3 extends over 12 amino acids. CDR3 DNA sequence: TGTGCCAGCACCGCACTCGGACTAGAAGAGTACTTC. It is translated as CASTALGLEEYF.

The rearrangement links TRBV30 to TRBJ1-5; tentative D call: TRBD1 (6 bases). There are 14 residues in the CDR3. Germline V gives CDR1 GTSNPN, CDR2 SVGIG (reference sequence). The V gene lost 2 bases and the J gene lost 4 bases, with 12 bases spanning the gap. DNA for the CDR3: TGTGCCTGGAGTAGGGGACACCAAAATCAGCCCCAGCATTTT. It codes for CAWSRGHQNQPQHF.

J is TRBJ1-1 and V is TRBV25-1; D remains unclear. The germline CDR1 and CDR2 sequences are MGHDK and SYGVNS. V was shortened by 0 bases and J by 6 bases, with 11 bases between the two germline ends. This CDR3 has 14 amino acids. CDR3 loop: CASSEYERRSEAFF. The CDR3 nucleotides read TGTGCCAGCAGTGAATATGAGAGACGGTCTGAAGCTTTCTTT.

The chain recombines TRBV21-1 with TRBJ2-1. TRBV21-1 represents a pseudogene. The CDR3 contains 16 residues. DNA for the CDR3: TGTGCCAGCACCGACGGGTTCAGCCCAATATGGAATGAGCAGTTCTTC. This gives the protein CASTDGFSPIWNEQFF.

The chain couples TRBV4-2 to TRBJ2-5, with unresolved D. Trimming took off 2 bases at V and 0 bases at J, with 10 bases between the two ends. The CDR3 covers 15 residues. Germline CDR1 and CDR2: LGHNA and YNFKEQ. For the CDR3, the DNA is TGTGCCAGCAGCCAAACTGCGGCGAACCAAGAGACCCAGTACTTC. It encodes CASSQTAANQETQYF.

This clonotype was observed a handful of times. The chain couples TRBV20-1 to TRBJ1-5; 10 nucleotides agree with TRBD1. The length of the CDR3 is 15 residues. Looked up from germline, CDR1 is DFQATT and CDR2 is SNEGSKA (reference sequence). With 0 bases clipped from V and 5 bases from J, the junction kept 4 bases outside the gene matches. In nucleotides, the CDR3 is TGCAGTGCTAGAGAGACAGGGGGCCGAGATCAGCCCCAGCATTTT. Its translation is CSARETGGRDQPQHF.

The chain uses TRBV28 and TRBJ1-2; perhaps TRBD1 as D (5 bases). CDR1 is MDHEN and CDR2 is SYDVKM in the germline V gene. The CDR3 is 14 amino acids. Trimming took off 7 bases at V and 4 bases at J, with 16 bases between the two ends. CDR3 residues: CASTSPTALYGYTF. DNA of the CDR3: TGTGCCAGCACCTCCCCGACAGCTCTCTATGGCTACACCTTC.

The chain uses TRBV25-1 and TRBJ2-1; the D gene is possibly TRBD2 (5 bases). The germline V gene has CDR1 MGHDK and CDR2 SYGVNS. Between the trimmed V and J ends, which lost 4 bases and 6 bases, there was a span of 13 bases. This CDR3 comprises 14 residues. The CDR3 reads CASSAPGSTNEQFF. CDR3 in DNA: TGTGCCAGCAGTGCTCCGGGGTCGACCAATGAGCAGTTCTTC.

CDR3 in amino acids: CASSRLLNYGYTF. CDR3 DNA: TGTGCCAGCAGCCGACTTCTCAACTATGGCTACACCTTC. This chain links TRBV12-3 or TRBV12-4 with TRBJ1-2; D call uncertain. V dropped 6 bases and J dropped 2 bases, with 10 bases sitting between them. This CDR3 has 13 residues.

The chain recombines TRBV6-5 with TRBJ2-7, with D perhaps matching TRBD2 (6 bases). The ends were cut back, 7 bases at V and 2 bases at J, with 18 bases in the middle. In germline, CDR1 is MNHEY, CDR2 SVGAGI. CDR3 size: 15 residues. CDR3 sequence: CASTARGFPAYEQYF. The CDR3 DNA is TGTGCCAGCACCGCCCGGGGGTTTCCTGCCTACGAGCAGTACTTC.

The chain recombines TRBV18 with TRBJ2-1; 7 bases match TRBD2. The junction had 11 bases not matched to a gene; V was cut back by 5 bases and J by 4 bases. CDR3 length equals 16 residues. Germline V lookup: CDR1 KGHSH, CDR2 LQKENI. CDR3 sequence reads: CASSTMLAATYNEQFF. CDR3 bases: TGTGCCAGCTCAACAATGCTAGCGGCCACTTACAATGAGCAGTTCTTC.

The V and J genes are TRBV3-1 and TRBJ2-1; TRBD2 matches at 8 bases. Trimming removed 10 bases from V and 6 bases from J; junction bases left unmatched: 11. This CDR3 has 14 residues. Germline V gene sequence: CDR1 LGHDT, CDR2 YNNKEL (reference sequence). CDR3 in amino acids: CATRREAGANEQFF. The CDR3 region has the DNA TGTGCCACACGCCGGGAAGCGGGAGCCAATGAGCAGTTCTTC.

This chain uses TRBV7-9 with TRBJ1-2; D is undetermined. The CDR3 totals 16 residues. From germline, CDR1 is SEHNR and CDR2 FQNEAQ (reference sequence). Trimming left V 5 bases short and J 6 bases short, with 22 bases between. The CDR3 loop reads CASSAPRWVARHGYTF. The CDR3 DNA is TGTGCCAGCAGCGCCCCCCGTTGGGTAGCGCGTCATGGCTACACCTTC.

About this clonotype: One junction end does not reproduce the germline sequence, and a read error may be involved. CDR3 DNA: TGTGCTAGCAGCTTAGGGCGGGAGGGCACAGATACGCAGTATTTT. Protein: CASSLGREGTDTQYF. The chain joins TRBV7-7 to TRBJ2-3, with 8 bases matching TRBD2. Germline CDR1 reads SSHAT; CDR2 reads FNYEAQ (reference sequence). The CDR3 totals 15 residues. Complete variable domain (other parts from reference TRBV7-7 and TRBJ2-3): GAGVSQSPRYKVTKRGQDVTLRCDPISSHATLYWYQQALGQGPEFLTYFNYEAQPDKSGLPSDRFSAERPEGSISTLTIQRTEQRDSAMYRCASSLGREGTDTQYFGPGTRLTVL.